This T cell receptor beta chain is drawn from a study of blood T cell repertoires in COVID-19 (dated by TCRdb to 2020 to 2021). Background on the whole study: The collaborator samples originated in the United States, Italy and Spain and spanned the acute and convalescent phases of COVID-19. The prospective study material was composed of cDNA or gDNA derived from T cells, B-cell-depleted T cells, or PBMCs. Deeply sampled blood TCRbeta repertoires from subjects exposed to, actively infected with, or recovered from COVID-19 were included in the dataset. A freely available public database, intended as a resource for researchers studying the immune response to SARS-CoV-2, is where the repertoires were released. The samples were drawn from the first 160 participants of the ongoing ImmuneRACE study and from 1,254 subjects provided by 6 global collaborators. Nearly every sample came with metadata listing a de-identified subject ID, COVID-19 status, age in years and sex. Where HLA class I and class II types were available, the types were taken from metadata supplied by the sample provider, not from assay-based typing.

TCRbeta CDR3 regions were amplified from genomic DNA using the immunoSEQ Assay, a bias-controlled multiplex PCR. For the original study's pipeline: The number of nucleated cells in each sample was estimated by amplification of reference gene primers within the assay. To quantify the absolute abundance of each unique TCRbeta CDR3 rearrangement, sequence reads were collapsed and filtered. For each sample, productive Simpson clonality was calculated as the square root of Simpson's diversity index across productive rearrangements. TCRdb provides this immuneACCESS table in a form limited to in-frame rearrangements. Some clones are lacking; in checked studies, under half of them reflect an unresolved V gene, and why the rest are absent is not known. V, J and clone size reflect that table, while D and trimming were determined from the DNA. The sample table records around 200,000 clones; about four fifths of these occur just once. The ten biggest clones cover 7.5% to 9% of the sample.

What the research found in general, with its limitations: Clinical and demographic metadata were provided uncurated, with the amount varying by source and participant.

Collaborating institutions collected whole blood in K2EDTA tubes following their own protocols. For TCRbeta analysis, collaborator samples were shipped as frozen whole blood, as isolated PBMCs, or as DNA extracted from either sample type. The junction shows trimming of 4 bases on V and 1 base on J, and the gene matches do not reach 9 bases of it. The CDR3 measures 16 amino acids from cysteine to phenylalanine. Just CDR3 DNA is preserved here, 48 bases in frame from base 1. CDR1 is given as SQVTM and CDR2 as ANQGSEA, both from the germline V gene. Of note for this clone: The clone's antigen remains unknown. Base qualities are not recorded, but no much larger clone differs from it by a single base.

The sequenced material came from peripheral blood. The sequence joins TRBV29-1 to TRBJ2-3, with 9 junctional bases fitting TRBD1. The source is a woman aged 45 to 65 with acute or convalescent COVID-19. The CDR3 corresponds to CSVVMGRDRGTDTQYF. In nucleotide form, the sequence is TGCAGCGTTGTAATGGGACGGGACAGGGGCACAGATACGCAGTATTTT.